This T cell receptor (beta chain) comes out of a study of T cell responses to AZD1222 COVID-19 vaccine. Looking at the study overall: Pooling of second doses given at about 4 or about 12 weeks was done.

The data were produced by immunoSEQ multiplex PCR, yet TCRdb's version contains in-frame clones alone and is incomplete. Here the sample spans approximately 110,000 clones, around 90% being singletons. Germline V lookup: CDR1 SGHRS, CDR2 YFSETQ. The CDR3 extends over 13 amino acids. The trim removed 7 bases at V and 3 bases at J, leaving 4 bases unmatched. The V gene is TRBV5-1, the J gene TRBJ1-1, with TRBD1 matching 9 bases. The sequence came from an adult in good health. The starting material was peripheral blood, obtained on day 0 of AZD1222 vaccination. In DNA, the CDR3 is TGCGCCAGCTGGGACAGGGAGGACACTGAAGCTTTCTTT. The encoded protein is CASWDREDTEAFF.